One T cell receptor (beta chain) is described in this entry. The data were obtained in a study of CD8 T cells in Susac syndrome. With random hexamers, 0.5 to 1 ug RNA was reverse transcribed. Amplification of TCR beta CDR3 spanned 54 Vbeta and 13 Jbeta via immunoSEQ multiplex PCR. TCRdb passed the immunoSEQ multiplex PCR reads through MiXCR, listing each CDR3 protein once. Here the sample spans 200,000 or so distinct CDR3 sequences, roughly 90% being singletons. The authors sequenced TCR beta from blood CD8+ and CD4+ T cells. While CD8+ and CD4+ T cells were isolated negatively, TEMRA cells were enriched by FACS. Germline trimming cut 5 bases from V and 8 bases from J; bases unmatched to any gene: 11. CDR1 SGHVS and CDR2 FQNEAQ come from the germline V gene. The CDR3 contains 15 residues.

This receptor was identified in a human donor with multiple sclerosis. Sequenced input: CD8+ T cells from PBMCs. The chain is built from TRBV7-8 and TRBJ2-1, with 8 bases identical to TRBD2. In DNA form, the CDR3 reads TGTGCCAGCAGCCCGGGGACTAGGCCCCATGATGAGCAGTTCTTC. It codes for CASSPGTRPHDEQFF.